The 16 T cell receptor beta chains below come from one sample, sequenced in a study of blood T cells in healthy people across ages (dated by TCRdb to between 2014 and 2016). The library was prepared using 5' RACE. TCRdb names Illumina HiSeq 2500 as the instrument used. A second PCR of roughly 7 to 12 cycles was run with a J-beta primer mix and a sample-barcoded 5' primer. Through fastp at Q25 and MiXCR, TCRdb rebuilt clones from the public reads, retaining in-frame beta chains. CDR3 protein duplicates are merged, each entry listing the most common genes and DNA. For this sample there are about 1,500,000 distinct CDR3 sequences; approximately 28% appear just once. The ten top clones hold approximately 7.7% of the sample. What was sequenced was blood. These receptors all come from a woman in her thirties in good health.

This clonotype was found once. The chain uses TRBV12-3 or TRBV12-4 and TRBJ2-1; D is possibly TRBD1 or TRBD2 (5 bases each). The J call may be faulty, since TRBJ2-7 better matches the DNA end. The CDR3 covers 15 residues. This CDR3 reads CASSTWDRSYNEQYF. The CDR3 DNA sequence: TGTGCCAGCAGTACTTGGGACCGCTCCTACAATGAGCAGTACTTC.

This clonotype was counted between two and nine times. The rearrangement joins TRBV5-1 to TRBJ2-7; TRBD1 matches at 10 bases. Per germline, CDR1 SGHRS and CDR2 YFSETQ. The CDR3 totals 17 residues. The V and J ends lost 2 bases and 3 bases, in that order; junction bases with no gene match: 11. CDR3 sequence (DNA): TGCGCCAGCAGCTTAGAACCCCAGACAGGGGGCCGCTACGAGCAGTACTTC. This gives the protein CASSLEPQTGGRYEQYF. Full variable domain (remainder filled in from reference TRBV5-1 and TRBJ2-7): KAGVTQTPRYLIKTRGQQVTLSCSPISGHRSVSWYQQTPGQGLQFLFEYFSETQRNKGNFPGRFSGRQFSNSRSEMNVSTLELGDSALYLCASSLEPQTGGRYEQYFGPGTRLTVT.

This clonotype was counted only a few times. The V call is TRBV28, the J call TRBJ2-7; 9 bases are a match to TRBD1. Germline assignment: CDR1 MDHEN and CDR2 SYDVKM. The trim removed 6 bases at V and 2 bases at J, leaving 11 bases unmatched. This CDR3 region has 16 residues. CDR3: CASRPQGTGLPYEQYF. CDR3 bases: TGTGCCAGCAGACCGCAAGGGACAGGGCTTCCCTACGAGCAGTACTTC.

The CDR3 DNA reads as TGTGCCAGCAGCGATACTAGCGGAGAAGAGCAGTTCTTC. Translated: CASSDTSGEEQFF. This chain joins TRBV7-2 and TRBJ2-1, with 8 positions matching TRBD2. Germline V lookup: CDR1 SGHTA, CDR2 FQGNSA. The CDR3 has 13 amino acids. V dropped 5 bases and J dropped 10; count of bases not matched to a gene: 7.

The CDR3 DNA sequence: TGCAGTGCTAGAGAGCTGAATGAGCAGTTCTTC. Its translation is CSARELNEQFF. The chain has TRBV20-1 and TRBJ2-1, with D unresolved. Germline V gives CDR1 DFQATT, CDR2 SNEGSKA (reference sequence). Trimming removed 0 bases from V and 7 bases from J, with 4 bases in between. The CDR3 has 11 amino acids.

The chain combines TRBV2 with TRBJ2-7, with TRBD2 identical over 10 bases. V shed 11 bases and J 3 bases; nucleotides not matched to a gene: 13. CDR3 length equals 15 residues. CDR1 is SNHLY, CDR2 FYNNEI, per germline. The CDR3: CAGLRSASGGYEQYF. The CDR3 region has the DNA TGTGCCGGTTTGAGGTCCGCTAGCGGGGGCTACGAGCAGTACTTC.

In its sample, this clonotype was seen a few times. This rearrangement joins TRBV3-1 to TRBJ2-5; possibly TRBD1 for D (5 bases). The V and J ends lost 0 bases and 0 bases respectively, with 8 bases between them. The CDR3 totals 15 residues. Germline CDR1 LGHDT, CDR2 YNNKEL (reference sequence). For the CDR3, the DNA is TGTGCCAGCAGCCAAGATGAAGGGGACCAAGAGACCCAGTACTTC. Its protein is CASSQDEGDQETQYF.

This clonotype was observed many times. The chain has TRBV10-2 and TRBJ2-5; TRBD2 matches 10 bases. Germline CDR1 reads WSHSY; CDR2 reads SAAADI. The CDR3 loop spans 15 amino acids. Germline trimming cut 0 bases from V and 5 bases from J; bases unmatched to any gene: 3. CDR3 in DNA: TGCGCCAGCAGTGAGTCGAGTAGCGGGGGGGAGACCCAGTACTTC. It specifies CASSESSSGGETQYF.

This chain uses TRBV18 with TRBJ1-2, with 10 bases lining up with TRBD1. This CDR3 region has 16 residues. V shed 1 base and J 3 bases; nucleotides not matched to a gene: 5. Germline V gene lookup returns CDR1 KGHSH and CDR2 LQKENI. This CDR3 is CASSPRTGGLDYGYTF. CDR3 nucleotides: TGTGCCAGCTCACCACGGACAGGGGGTCTGGACTATGGCTACACCTTC.

Remarks on this clonotype: As the CDR3 is not closed by the conserved phenylalanine or tryptophan, this likely results from a read error. Here the CDR3 DNA reads TGTGTCAGTCTAGGGGCGGGCAACGAGCAGTACTTA. It yields the protein CVSLGAGNEQYL. The chain joins TRBV12-3 or TRBV12-4 to TRBJ2-7, with D perhaps TRBD1 or TRBD2 (5 bases each). The CDR3 has 12 residues.

This clonotype has at least ten counts. This chain connects TRBV18 to TRBJ2-1; tentative D call: TRBD1 (6 bases). The CDR3 consists of 15 residues. CDR1 and CDR2 from the germline V gene are KGHSH and LQKENI. V shed 3 bases and J shed 4 bases, with 13 bases lying between them. The CDR3 region is CASSPGSGAYNEQFF. The CDR3 region has the DNA TGTGCCAGCTCACCTGGGTCAGGGGCTTACAATGAGCAGTTCTTC.

This rearrangement joins TRBV27 to TRBJ1-2; D remains unclear. Trimming removed 2 bases at V and 2 bases at J, with 6 bases between. Germline loops: CDR1 MNHEY, CDR2 SMNVEV (reference sequence). The length of the CDR3 is 13 residues. The CDR3 reads CASSLRKNYGYTF. The CDR3 bases are TGTGCCAGCAGTTTAAGGAAGAACTATGGCTACACCTTC.

This clonotype was detected a few times. The V gene is TRBV28, the J gene TRBJ2-1, with 8 positions matching TRBD2. This CDR3 contains 14 residues. Germline CDR1 and CDR2: MDHEN and SYDVKM. With V trimmed by 10 bases and J by 5 bases, 10 bases remained unmatched. The CDR3, as DNA: TGTGCCACCCAAACTAGCGGACTGGACAATGAGCAGTTCTTC. Amino acids: CATQTSGLDNEQFF.

The chain uses TRBV28 and TRBJ2-7; 12 bases line up with TRBD1. The V gene's germline CDR1 is MDHEN and CDR2 SYDVKM. The CDR3 is 18 residues long. V dropped 7 bases and J dropped 2; count of bases not matched to a gene: 15. CDR3 in DNA: TGTGCCAGCACTCACGGGACAGGGGGCCGGGGGAGAGCCTACGAGCAGTACTTC. Translation: CASTHGTGGRGRAYEQYF.

Points on this clonotype: Possible read error: a much larger clone is one base away. The chain has TRBV6-6 and TRBJ2-5, with 9 bases that match TRBD2. This CDR3 is 15 amino acids long. The V gene's germline CDR1 is MNHNY and CDR2 SVGAGI (reference sequence). V shed 3 bases, J shed 1 base, and the junction held 3 bases outside the gene matches. The CDR3 here is CASSYSGGLQETQYF. DNA of the CDR3: TGTGCCAGCAGTTATAGCGGGGGCCTCCAAGAGACCCAGTACTTC.

On this clonotype itself: It may be a read error: a sequence one base away is much more abundant. The rearrangement uses TRBV4-3 and TRBJ2-4, with D tentatively TRBD2 (5 bases). This CDR3 region has 16 residues. Germline CDR1 and CDR2: LGHNA and YSLEER. The V end lost 4 bases, the J end lost 13 bases, and 26 bases lay between the germline ends. The CDR3 reads CASSPSRTLPGGEQYF. In DNA form, the CDR3 reads TGCGCCAGCAGCCCTTCCAGGACTCTCCCCGGAGGTGAGCAGTACTTC.